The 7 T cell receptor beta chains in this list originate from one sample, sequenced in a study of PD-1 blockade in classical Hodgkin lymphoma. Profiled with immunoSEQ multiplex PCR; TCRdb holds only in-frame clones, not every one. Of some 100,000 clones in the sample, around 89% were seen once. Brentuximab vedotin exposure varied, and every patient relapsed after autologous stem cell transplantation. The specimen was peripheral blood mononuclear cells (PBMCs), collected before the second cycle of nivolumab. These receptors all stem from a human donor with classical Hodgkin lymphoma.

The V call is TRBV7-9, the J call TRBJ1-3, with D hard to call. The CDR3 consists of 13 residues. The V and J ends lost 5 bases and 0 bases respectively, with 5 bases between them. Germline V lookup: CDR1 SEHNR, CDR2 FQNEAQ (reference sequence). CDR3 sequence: CASSLSSGNTIYF. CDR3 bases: TGTGCCAGCAGCCTTTCCTCTGGAAACACCATATATTTT.

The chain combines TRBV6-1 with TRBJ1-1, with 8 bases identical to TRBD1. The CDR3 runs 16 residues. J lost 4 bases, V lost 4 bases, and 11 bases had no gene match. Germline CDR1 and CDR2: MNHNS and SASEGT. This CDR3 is CASSGAKTGEVTEAFF. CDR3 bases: TGTGCCAGCAGTGGAGCAAAGACAGGGGAAGTCACTGAAGCTTTCTTT.

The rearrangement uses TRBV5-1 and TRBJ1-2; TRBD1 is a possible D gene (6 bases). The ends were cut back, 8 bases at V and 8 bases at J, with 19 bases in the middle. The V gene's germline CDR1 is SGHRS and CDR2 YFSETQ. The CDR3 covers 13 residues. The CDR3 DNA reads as TGCGCCAGTACCCCCTCAGGGGCGCGGGGCTACACCTTC. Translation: CASTPSGARGYTF.

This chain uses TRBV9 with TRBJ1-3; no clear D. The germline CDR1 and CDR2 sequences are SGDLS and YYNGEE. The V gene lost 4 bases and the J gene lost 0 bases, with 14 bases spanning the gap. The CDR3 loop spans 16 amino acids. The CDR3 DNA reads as TGTGCCAGCAGCCCTCGAGACGCTCACTCTGGAAACACCATATATTTT. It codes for CASSPRDAHSGNTIYF.

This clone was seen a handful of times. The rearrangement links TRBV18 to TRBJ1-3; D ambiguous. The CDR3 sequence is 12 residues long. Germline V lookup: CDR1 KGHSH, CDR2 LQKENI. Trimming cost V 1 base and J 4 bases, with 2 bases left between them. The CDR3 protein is CASSPQGNTIYF. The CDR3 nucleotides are TGTGCCAGCTCACCACAGGGAAACACCATATATTTT.

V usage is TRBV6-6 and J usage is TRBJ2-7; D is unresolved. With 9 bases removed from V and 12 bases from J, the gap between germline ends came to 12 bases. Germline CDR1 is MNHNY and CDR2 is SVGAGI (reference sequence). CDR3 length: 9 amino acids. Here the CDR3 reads CASGVELYF. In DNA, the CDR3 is TGTGCCAGTGGTGTGGAGTTGTACTTC.

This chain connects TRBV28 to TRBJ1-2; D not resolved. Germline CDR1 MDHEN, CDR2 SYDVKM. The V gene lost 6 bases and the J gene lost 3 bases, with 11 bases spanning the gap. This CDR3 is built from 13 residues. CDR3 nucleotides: TGTGCCAGCAGCCGGACGACTGACTATGGCTACACCTTC. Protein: CASSRTTDYGYTF.